The 9 T cell receptor beta chains given below trace back to one sample, sequenced in a study of blood T cell repertoires in COVID-19 (dated by TCRdb to about 2020). Libraries were constructed by the immunoSEQ multiplex PCR assay. What TCRdb holds here is the immuneACCESS table cut down to in-frame rearrangements. Part of the clones is not present; checked against another copy, under half of the missing clones reflect an unresolved V gene, and the others are unexplained. This sample comprises around 200,000 clones, roughly 90% of them detected only once. Of the sample, 3.5% to 4.5% is held by the ten largest clones. The sequencing input was PBMCs or T cells enriched from blood (not recorded which). These receptors all stem from a woman in her forties with acute COVID-19.

This chain joins TRBV9 and TRBJ1-2, with D unresolved. CDR3 length equals 14 residues. Germline assignment: CDR1 SGDLS and CDR2 YYNGEE. Trimming left V 4 bases short and J 3 bases short, with 13 bases between. This CDR3 reads CASSPRLQDYGYTF. CDR3 coding DNA: TGTGCCAGCAGCCCCCGGTTGCAAGACTATGGCTACACCTTC.

CDR3 DNA: TGTGCCAGCAGCGCGCGACAGGGCCATAACTATGGCTACACCTTC. Translated, it gives CASSARQGHNYGYTF. The V and J genes are TRBV9 and TRBJ1-2; 7 nucleotides line up with TRBD1. V lost 3 bases, J lost 1 base, and 6 bases stayed unmatched. Germline V gives CDR1 SGDLS, CDR2 YYNGEE. This CDR3 spans 15 amino acids.

This chain uses TRBV18 with TRBJ1-1; TRBD1 is a possible D gene (5 bases). CDR3 length: 14 amino acids. V lost 3 bases, J lost 1 base, and 9 bases lay in between. Germline V gives CDR1 KGHSH, CDR2 LQKENI. The CDR3 sequence: CASSPLGGNTEAFF. The CDR3 DNA reads as TGTGCCAGCTCACCTCTCGGGGGGAACACTGAAGCTTTCTTT.

The chain carries TRBV19 and TRBJ1-4, with D possibly matching TRBD1 (6 bases). This CDR3 has 13 residues. The germline V gene encodes CDR1 LNHDA and CDR2 SQIVND (reference sequence). The V end lost 6 bases, the J end lost 7 bases, and 12 bases lay between the germline ends. The CDR3 region is CASRDRLIEKLFF. The CDR3, as DNA: TGTGCCAGTAGAGACAGGTTGATTGAAAAACTGTTTTTT.

The chain uses TRBV10-2 and TRBJ2-3, with 10 bases identical to TRBD2. The CDR3 length is 15 residues. V shed 6 bases and J 5 bases; nucleotides not matched to a gene: 8. Per the germline V gene, CDR1 is WSHSY and CDR2 is SAAADI. This CDR3 is CASSAGLAGEDTQYF. In nucleotides, the CDR3 is TGCGCCAGCAGCGCCGGGCTAGCGGGGGAAGATACGCAGTATTTT.

This chain joins TRBV5-1 and TRBJ1-2; 7 bases fit TRBD1. Trimming removed 7 bases from V and 4 bases from J; junction bases left unmatched: 10. The V gene's germline CDR1 is SGHRS and CDR2 YFSETQ. The CDR3 length is 14 residues. In DNA form, the CDR3 reads TGCGCCAGCTCCCCCTCAGGGGGAACCTATGGCTACACCTTC. This codes for CASSPSGGTYGYTF.

This chain links TRBV7-3 with TRBJ2-5; D perhaps matches TRBD2 (7 bases). CDR3 length: 15 amino acids. CDR1 and CDR2 from the germline V gene are SGHTA and FQGTGA. V lost 2 bases, J lost 4 bases, and 14 bases lay in between. The CDR3 DNA reads TGTGCCAGCAGCTTAGCGGGGGCCGGCGGAGAGACCCAGTACTTC. Its protein is CASSLAGAGGETQYF.

CDR3 nucleotides: TGTGCCAGCAGTCCCTTCACAGGATCCTATGGCTACACCTTC. The encoded protein is CASSPFTGSYGYTF. This chain joins TRBV28 and TRBJ1-2; D possibly corresponds to TRBD1 (5 bases). Germline-derived CDR1 and CDR2 are MDHEN and SYDVKM. CDR3 length equals 14 residues. V lost 5 bases and J lost 4, with 14 bases in between.

This clone appeared a few times. The chain employs TRBV24-1 and TRBJ1-1; no reliable D call. Trimming pared 2 bases from V and 10 bases from J, leaving 13 bases between. Germline V lookup: CDR1 KGHDR, CDR2 SFDVKD. The CDR3 is 13 amino acids. The DNA of the CDR3 is TGTGCCACCAGTGATTCCGGCGGGGTGAGAGCTTTCTTT. As protein: CATSDSGGVRAFF.